The clone carrying this TCR beta chain was detected a few times. The data stem from a study of blood T cell repertoires in COVID-19. V was clipped by 5 bases and J by 0 bases, with 8 bases between them. This CDR3 has 14 amino acids. Looked up from germline, CDR1 is MNHEY and CDR2 is SVGAGI. In the authors' methods: Amplification with reference gene primers provided the estimates of nucleated cell counts. The repertoire was sequenced with immunoSEQ multiplex PCR; TCRdb's copy has only in-frame clones and lacks some. The D gene and trimming were derived from the DNA, and the V and J assignments and clone size from that table. In the table there are fewer than 350,000 clones, 87% of which are singletons. The study drew participants aged roughly 18 to 95 years from some 24 US areas.

The sample was PBMCs or T cells enriched from blood (not recorded which). V usage is TRBV6-5 and J usage is TRBJ1-3; D possibly corresponds to TRBD1 (6 bases). This clonotype originated in a woman in her 40s who had recovered from COVID-19. CDR3 loop: CASSPDSSGNTIYF. The CDR3 nucleotides read TGTGCCAGCAGTCCGGACAGCTCTGGAAACACCATATATTTT.